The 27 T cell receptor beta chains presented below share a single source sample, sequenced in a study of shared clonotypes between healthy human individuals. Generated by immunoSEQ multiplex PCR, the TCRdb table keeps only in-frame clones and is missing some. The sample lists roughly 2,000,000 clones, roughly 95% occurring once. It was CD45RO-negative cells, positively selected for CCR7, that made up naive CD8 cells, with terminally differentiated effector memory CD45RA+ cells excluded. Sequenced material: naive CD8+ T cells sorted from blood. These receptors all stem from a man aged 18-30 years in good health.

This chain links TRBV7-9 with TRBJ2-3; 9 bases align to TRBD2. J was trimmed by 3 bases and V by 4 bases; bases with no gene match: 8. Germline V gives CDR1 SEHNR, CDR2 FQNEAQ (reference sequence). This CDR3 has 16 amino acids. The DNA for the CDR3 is TGTGCCAGCAGCTCCTATGTTAGCGGGGGAACAGATACGCAGTATTTT. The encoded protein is CASSSYVSGGTDTQYF.

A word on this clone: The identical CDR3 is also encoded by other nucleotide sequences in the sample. As DNA, the CDR3 is TGTGCCAGCAGCCTTAGTATGAACACTGAAGCTTTCTTT. It translates to CASSLSMNTEAFF. The V gene is TRBV5-4, the J gene TRBJ1-1; D call uncertain. Trimming cost V 4 bases and J 0 bases, with 7 bases left between them. Germline CDR1 SGHNT, CDR2 YYREEE (reference sequence). The CDR3 totals 13 residues.

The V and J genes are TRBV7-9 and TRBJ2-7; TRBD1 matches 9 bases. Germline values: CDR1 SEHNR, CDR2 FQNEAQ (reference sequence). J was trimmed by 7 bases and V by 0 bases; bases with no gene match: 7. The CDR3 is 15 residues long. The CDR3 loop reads CASSLAGTGSEEQYF. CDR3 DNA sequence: TGTGCCAGCAGCTTAGCGGGGACAGGGTCAGAGGAGCAGTACTTC. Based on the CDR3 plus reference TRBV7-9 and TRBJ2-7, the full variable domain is DTGVSQNPRHKITKRGQNVTFRCDPISEHNRLYWYRQTLGQGPEFLTYFQNEAQLEKSRLLSDRFSAERPKGSFSTLEIQRTEQGDSAMYLCASSLAGTGSEEQYFGPGTRLTVT.

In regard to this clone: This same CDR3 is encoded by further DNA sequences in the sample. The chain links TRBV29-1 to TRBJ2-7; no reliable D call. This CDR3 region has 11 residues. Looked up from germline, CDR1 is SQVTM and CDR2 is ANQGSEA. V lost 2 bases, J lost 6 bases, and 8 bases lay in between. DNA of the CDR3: TGCAGCGTTGAACTCTTGGGCGAGCAGTACTTC. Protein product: CSVELLGEQYF.

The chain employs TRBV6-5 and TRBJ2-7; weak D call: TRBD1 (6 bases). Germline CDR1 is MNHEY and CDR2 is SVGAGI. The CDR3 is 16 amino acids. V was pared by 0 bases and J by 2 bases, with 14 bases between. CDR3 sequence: CASSYSKLTGAYEQYF. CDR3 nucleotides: TGTGCCAGCAGTTACTCGAAATTGACAGGAGCCTACGAGCAGTACTTC.

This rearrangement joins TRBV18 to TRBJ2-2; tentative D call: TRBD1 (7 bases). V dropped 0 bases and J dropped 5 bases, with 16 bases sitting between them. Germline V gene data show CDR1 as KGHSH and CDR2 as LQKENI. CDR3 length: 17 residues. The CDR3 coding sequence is TGTGCCAGCTCACCACCGCGACAGGGAGGTTGGACCGGGGAGCTGTTTTTT. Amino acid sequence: CASSPPRQGGWTGELFF. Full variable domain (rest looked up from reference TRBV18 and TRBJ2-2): NAGVMQNPRHLVRRRGQEARLRCSPMKGHSHVYWYRQLPEEGLKFMVYLQKENIIDESGMPKERFSAEFPKEGPSILRIQQVVRGDSAAYFCASSPPRQGGWTGELFFGEGSRLTVL.

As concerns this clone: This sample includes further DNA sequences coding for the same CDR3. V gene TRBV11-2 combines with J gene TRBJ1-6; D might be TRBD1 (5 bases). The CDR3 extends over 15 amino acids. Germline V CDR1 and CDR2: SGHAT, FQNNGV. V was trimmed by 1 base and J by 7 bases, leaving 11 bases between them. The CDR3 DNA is TGTGCCAGCAGCTTAGTATACAGGAAAAATTCACCCCTCCACTTT. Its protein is CASSLVYRKNSPLHF.

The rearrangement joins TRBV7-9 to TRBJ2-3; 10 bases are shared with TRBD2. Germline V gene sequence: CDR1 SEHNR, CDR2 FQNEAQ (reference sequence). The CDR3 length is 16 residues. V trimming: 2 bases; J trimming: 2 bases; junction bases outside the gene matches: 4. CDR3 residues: CASSLSTSGTTDTQYF. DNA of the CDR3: TGTGCCAGCAGCTTAAGTACTAGCGGGACCACAGATACGCAGTATTTT.

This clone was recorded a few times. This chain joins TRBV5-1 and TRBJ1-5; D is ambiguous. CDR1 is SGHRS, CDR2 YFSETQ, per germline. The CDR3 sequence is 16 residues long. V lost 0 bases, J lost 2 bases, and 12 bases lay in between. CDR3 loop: CASSLEPAMGNQPQHF. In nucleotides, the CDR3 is TGCGCCAGCAGCTTGGAACCAGCTATGGGCAATCAGCCCCAGCATTTT.

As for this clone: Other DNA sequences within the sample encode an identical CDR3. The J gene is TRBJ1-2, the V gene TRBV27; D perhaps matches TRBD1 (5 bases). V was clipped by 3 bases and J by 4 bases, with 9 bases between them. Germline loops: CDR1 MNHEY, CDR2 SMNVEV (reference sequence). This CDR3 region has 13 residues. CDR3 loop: CASSLGGSYGYTF. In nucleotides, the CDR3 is TGTGCCAGCAGTTTGGGGGGTAGCTATGGCTACACCTTC.

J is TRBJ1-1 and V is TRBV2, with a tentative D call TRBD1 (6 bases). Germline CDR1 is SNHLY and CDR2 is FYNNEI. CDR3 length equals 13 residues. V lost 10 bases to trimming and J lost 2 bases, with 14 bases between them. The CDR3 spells CAILQGVNTEAFF. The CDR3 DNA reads TGTGCCATCCTACAGGGAGTCAACACTGAAGCTTTCTTT. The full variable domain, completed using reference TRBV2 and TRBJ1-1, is EPEVTQTPSHQVTQMGQEVILRCVPISNHLYFYWYRQILGQKVEFLVSFYNNEISEKSEIFDDQFSVERPDGSNFTLKIRSTKLEDSAMYFCAILQGVNTEAFFGQGTRLTVV.

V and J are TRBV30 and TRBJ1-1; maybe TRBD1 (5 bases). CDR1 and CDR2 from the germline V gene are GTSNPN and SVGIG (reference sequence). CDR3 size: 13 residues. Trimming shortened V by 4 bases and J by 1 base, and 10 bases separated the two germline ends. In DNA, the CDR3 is TGTGCCTGGAATTGGGACGGGAACACTGAAGCTTTCTTT. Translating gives CAWNWDGNTEAFF. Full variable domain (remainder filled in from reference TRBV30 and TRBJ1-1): SQTIHQWPATLVQPVGSPLSLECTVEGTSNPNLYWYRQAAGRGLQLLFYSVGIGQISSEVPQNLSASRPQDRQFILSSKKLLLSDSGFYLCAWNWDGNTEAFFGQGTRLTVV.

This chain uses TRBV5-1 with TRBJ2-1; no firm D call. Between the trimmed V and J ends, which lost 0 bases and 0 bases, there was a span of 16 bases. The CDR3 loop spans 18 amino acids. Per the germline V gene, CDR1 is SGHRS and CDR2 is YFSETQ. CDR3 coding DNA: TGCGCCAGCAGCTTGGGGGTTCCAAAGACCCTCTCCTACAATGAGCAGTTCTTC. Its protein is CASSLGVPKTLSYNEQFF.

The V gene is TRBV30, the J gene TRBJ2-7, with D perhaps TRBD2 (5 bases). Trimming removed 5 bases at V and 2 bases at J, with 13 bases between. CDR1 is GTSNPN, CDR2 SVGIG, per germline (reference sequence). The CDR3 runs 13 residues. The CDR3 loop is CAWERDSAYEQYF. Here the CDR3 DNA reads TGTGCCTGGGAGAGGGATTCCGCCTACGAGCAGTACTTC.

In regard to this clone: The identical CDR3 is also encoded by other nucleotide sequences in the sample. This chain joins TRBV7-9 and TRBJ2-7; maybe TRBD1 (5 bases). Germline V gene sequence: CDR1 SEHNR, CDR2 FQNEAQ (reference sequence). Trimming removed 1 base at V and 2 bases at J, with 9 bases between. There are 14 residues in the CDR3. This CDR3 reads CASSLVQGPYEQYF. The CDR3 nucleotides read TGTGCCAGCAGCTTAGTCCAGGGCCCCTACGAGCAGTACTTC.

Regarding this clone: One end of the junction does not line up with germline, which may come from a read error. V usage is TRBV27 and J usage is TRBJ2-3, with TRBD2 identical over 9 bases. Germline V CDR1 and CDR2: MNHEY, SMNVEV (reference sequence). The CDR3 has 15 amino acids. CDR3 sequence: CASSLSSGTYGTQYF. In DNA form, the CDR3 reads TGTGCCAGCAGTCTATCTAGCGGGACTTATGGTACGCAGTATTTT.

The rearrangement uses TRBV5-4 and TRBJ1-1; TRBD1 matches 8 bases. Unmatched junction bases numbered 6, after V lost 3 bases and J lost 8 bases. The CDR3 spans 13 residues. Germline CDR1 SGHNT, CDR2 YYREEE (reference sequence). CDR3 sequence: CASSSDRDREAFF. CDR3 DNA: TGTGCCAGCAGCTCGGACAGGGACAGGGAAGCTTTCTTT. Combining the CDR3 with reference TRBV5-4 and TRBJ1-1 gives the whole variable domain ETGVTQSPTHLIKTRGQQVTLRCSSQSGHNTVSWYQQALGQGPQFIFQYYREEENGRGNFPPRFSGLQFPNYSSELNVNALELDDSALYLCASSSDRDREAFFGQGTRLTVV.

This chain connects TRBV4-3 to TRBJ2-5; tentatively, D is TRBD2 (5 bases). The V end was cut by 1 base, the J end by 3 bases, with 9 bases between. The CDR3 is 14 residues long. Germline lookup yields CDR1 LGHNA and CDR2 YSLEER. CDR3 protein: CASSQVATEETQYF. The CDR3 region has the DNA TGCGCCAGCAGCCAAGTAGCGACTGAAGAGACCCAGTACTTC.

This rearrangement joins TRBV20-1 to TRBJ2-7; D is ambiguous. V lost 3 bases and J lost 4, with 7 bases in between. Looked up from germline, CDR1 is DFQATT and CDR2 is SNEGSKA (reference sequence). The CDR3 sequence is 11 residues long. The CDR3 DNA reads TGCAGTGCTAGGGTACAGTACGAGCAGTACTTC. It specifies CSARVQYEQYF.

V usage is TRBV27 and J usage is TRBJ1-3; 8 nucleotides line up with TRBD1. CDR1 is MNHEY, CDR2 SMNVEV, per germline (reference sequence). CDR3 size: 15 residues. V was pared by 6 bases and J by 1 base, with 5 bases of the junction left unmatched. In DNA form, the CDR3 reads TGTGCCAGCAGCTCGCAGGGGGCTTCTGGAAACACCATATATTTT. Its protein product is CASSSQGASGNTIYF.

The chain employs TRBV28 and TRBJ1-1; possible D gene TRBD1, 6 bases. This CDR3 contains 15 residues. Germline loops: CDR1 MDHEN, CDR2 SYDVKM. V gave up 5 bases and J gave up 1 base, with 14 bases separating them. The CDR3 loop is CASSAPGTTNTEAFF. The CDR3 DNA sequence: TGTGCCAGCAGTGCGCCCGGGACAACGAACACTGAAGCTTTCTTT.

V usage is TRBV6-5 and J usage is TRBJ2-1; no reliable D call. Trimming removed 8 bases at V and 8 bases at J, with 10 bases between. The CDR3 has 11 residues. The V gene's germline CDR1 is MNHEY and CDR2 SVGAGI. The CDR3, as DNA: TGTGCCAGCCATCTGGGCGATGAGCAGTTCTTC. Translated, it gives CASHLGDEQFF.

The CDR3 protein is CASSQGHRDSQETQYF. The CDR3 region has the DNA TGCGCCAGCAGCCAAGGTCACAGGGACTCCCAAGAGACCCAGTACTTC. The chain recombines TRBV4-1 with TRBJ2-5; the D call may be TRBD1 or TRBD2 (6 bases each). The CDR3 is 16 residues long. Germline V gene data show CDR1 as MGHRA and CDR2 as YSYEKL. V was clipped by 1 base and J by 1 base, with 13 bases between them.

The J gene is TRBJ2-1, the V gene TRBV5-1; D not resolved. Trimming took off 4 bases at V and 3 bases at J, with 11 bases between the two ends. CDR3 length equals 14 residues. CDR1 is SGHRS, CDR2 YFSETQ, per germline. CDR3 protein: CASSLSTGYNEQFF. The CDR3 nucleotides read TGCGCCAGCAGCCTCTCCACCGGCTACAATGAGCAGTTCTTC.

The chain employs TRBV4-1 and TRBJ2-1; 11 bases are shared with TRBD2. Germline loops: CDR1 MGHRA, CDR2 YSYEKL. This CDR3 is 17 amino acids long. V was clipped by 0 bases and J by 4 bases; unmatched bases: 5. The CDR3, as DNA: TGCGCCAGCAGCCAAGAACTAGCGGGAGCAGGTTACAATGAGCAGTTCTTC. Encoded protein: CASSQELAGAGYNEQFF.

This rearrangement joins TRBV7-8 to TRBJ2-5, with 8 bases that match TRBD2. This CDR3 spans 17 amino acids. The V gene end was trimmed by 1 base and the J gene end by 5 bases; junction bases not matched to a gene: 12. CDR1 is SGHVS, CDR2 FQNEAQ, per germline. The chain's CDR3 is CASSLDLPGGEGETQYF. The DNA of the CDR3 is TGTGCCAGCAGCTTAGATCTACCGGGAGGGGAGGGGGAGACCCAGTACTTC. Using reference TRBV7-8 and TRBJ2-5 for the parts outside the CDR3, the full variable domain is GAGVSQSPRYKVAKRGQDVALRCDPISGHVSLFWYQQALGQGPEFLTYFQNEAQLDKSGLPSDRFFAERPEGSVSTLKIQRTQQEDSAVYLCASSLDLPGGEGETQYFGPGTRLLVL.

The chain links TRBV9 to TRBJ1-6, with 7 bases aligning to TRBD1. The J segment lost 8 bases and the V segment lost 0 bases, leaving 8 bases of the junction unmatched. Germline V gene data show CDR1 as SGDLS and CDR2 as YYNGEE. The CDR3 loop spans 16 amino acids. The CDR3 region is CASSVAPQGYDSPLHF. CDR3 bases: TGTGCCAGCAGCGTAGCGCCACAGGGGTACGATTCACCCCTCCACTTT.